The 17 T cell receptor beta chains below all came from one sample that was sequenced in a study of T cell repertoires in cytomegalovirus infection. TCRdb passed the reads through MiXCR, listing each CDR3 protein once. The table includes more than 250,000 distinct CDR3 sequences, approximately 14% detected once. Sequencing was done on a sample of PBMCs. These receptor sequences come from a human donor in good health (CMV status not recorded). Some clones in this sample may be carry-over from other donors' samples.

This clonotype came up a few times. The CDR3 DNA sequence: TGTGCCAGTAGTGTATACGGGACAGCTACCTACGAGCAGTACTTC. As protein: CASSVYGTATYEQYF. The chain carries TRBV19 and TRBJ2-7; 7 nucleotides line up with TRBD1. The germline gives CDR1 LNHDA, CDR2 SQIVND (reference sequence). The CDR3 sequence is 15 residues long. With V trimmed by 5 bases and J by 2 bases, 9 bases remained unmatched. Based on the CDR3 plus reference TRBV19 and TRBJ2-7, the full variable domain is DGGITQSPKYLFRKEGQNVTLSCEQNLNHDAMYWYRQDPGQGLRLIYYSQIVNDFQKGDIAEGYSVSREKKESFPLTVTSAQKNPTAFYLCASSVYGTATYEQYFGPGTRLTVT.

There are a few counts of this clonotype. V gene TRBV20-1 combines with J gene TRBJ2-7, with unresolved D. The CDR3 length is 13 residues. The V gene's germline CDR1 is DFQATT and CDR2 SNEGSKA (reference sequence). Trimming shortened V by 6 bases and J by 2 bases, and 14 bases separated the two germline ends. CDR3: CSARSPRPYEQYF. The DNA of the CDR3 is TGCAGTGCCCGATCCCCCCGGCCCTACGAGCAGTACTTC.

This clonotype was seen many times. The V gene is TRBV7-2, the J gene TRBJ2-3; D remains ambiguous. The V gene lost 1 base and the J gene lost 13 bases, with 12 bases spanning the gap. CDR1 and CDR2 (germline): SGHTA, FQGNSA. This CDR3 comprises 12 residues. In DNA form, the CDR3 reads TGTGCCAGCAGCTTAGTTACCTCAATGGAGTATTTT. Translated: CASSLVTSMEYF.

This clonotype was recorded at least ten times. The chain is built from TRBV7-2 and TRBJ2-1; 8 nucleotides agree with TRBD2. The germline gives CDR1 SGHTA, CDR2 FQGNSA. With 5 bases clipped from V and 4 bases from J, the junction kept 10 bases outside the gene matches. CDR3 length: 16 amino acids. CDR3 amino acids: CASSPTGPSGYNEQFF. CDR3 DNA: TGTGCCAGCAGCCCTACGGGGCCTAGCGGGTACAATGAGCAGTTCTTC.

This clonotype was counted many times. The V call is TRBV10-3, the J call TRBJ2-1; D possibly matches TRBD1 or TRBD2 (5 bases each). This CDR3 spans 13 amino acids. Germline CDR1 ENHRY, CDR2 SYGVKD. Trimming pared 9 bases from V and 12 bases from J, leaving 21 bases between. This CDR3 is CAILESGTDVQFF. The CDR3 DNA follows: TGTGCCATTCTAGAATCCGGGACCGACGTGCAGTTCTTC.

This rearrangement joins TRBV28 to TRBJ2-5, with 7 bases matching TRBD1. CDR3 length: 13 residues. Per the germline V gene, CDR1 is MDHEN and CDR2 is SYDVKM. V dropped 7 bases and J dropped 4; count of bases not matched to a gene: 6. The CDR3 loop is CASMRGLRETQYF. The CDR3, as DNA: TGTGCCAGCATGAGGGGGCTGCGAGAGACCCAGTACTTC.

This clonotype appeared many times. The rearrangement joins TRBV10-3 to TRBJ2-7; D uncertain. The CDR3 runs to 17 residues. V gave up 3 bases and J gave up 0 bases, with 18 bases separating them. Germline V gives CDR1 ENHRY, CDR2 SYGVKD. CDR3 nucleotide sequence: TGTGCCATCAGTGAACCTAGATTCGACCGCCTCTCCTACGAGCAGTACTTC. Its protein product is CAISEPRFDRLSYEQYF.

In this sample, this clonotype turned up many times. V is TRBV7-2 and J is TRBJ2-1; D not resolved. The CDR3 is 12 amino acids. Germline V gene lookup returns CDR1 SGHTA and CDR2 FQGNSA. Trimming left V 4 bases short and J 7 bases short, with 8 bases between. CDR3 loop: CASSSAGNEQFF. Written as DNA, the CDR3 is TGTGCCAGCAGCTCCGCCGGGAATGAGCAGTTCTTC.

This clonotype was recorded many times. The chain is built from TRBV28 and TRBJ2-7; 7 bases line up with TRBD1. The V gene end was trimmed by 2 bases and the J gene end by 1 base; junction bases not matched to a gene: 8. Per the germline V gene, CDR1 is MDHEN and CDR2 is SYDVKM. This CDR3 has 16 residues. The CDR3 here is CASSLVATGFSYEQYF. The CDR3 DNA reads as TGTGCCAGCAGTTTAGTGGCGACAGGGTTTTCCTACGAGCAGTACTTC. Complete variable domain (other parts from reference TRBV28 and TRBJ2-7): DVKVTQSSRYLVKRTGEKVFLECVQDMDHENMFWYRQDPGLGLRLIYFSYDVKMKEKGDIPEGYSVSREKKERFSLILESASTNQTSMYLCASSLVATGFSYEQYFGPGTRLTVT.

This clonotype has at least ten counts. CDR3 amino acids: CASSEVSGTGSYEQYF. The DNA of the CDR3 is TGTGCCAGCAGTGAAGTCTCCGGGACAGGATCCTACGAGCAGTACTTC. V and J are TRBV6-1 and TRBJ2-7, with 8 bases that match TRBD1. With 1 base clipped from V and 1 base from J, the junction kept 6 bases outside the gene matches. CDR3 length equals 16 residues. Germline V gene lookup returns CDR1 MNHNS and CDR2 SASEGT.

This clonotype was seen a handful of times. J is TRBJ2-1 and V is TRBV6-6; possible D gene TRBD1, 5 bases. The CDR3 is 14 amino acids. Trimming took 8 bases from V and 1 from J, leaving 12 bases between them. Per germline, CDR1 MNHNY and CDR2 SVGAGI (reference sequence). The CDR3 DNA sequence: TGTGCCAGCTGTGCCAGGGATTCCTACAATGAGCAGTTCTTC. Translated: CASCARDSYNEQFF.

This chain joins TRBV12-3 or TRBV12-4 and TRBJ1-1; D may be TRBD1 (5 bases). The CDR3 totals 14 residues. V was clipped by 3 bases and J by 1 base, with 9 bases between them. The CDR3 nucleotides read TGTGCCAGCAGTTTTCGGGGACCGAACACTGAAGCTTTCTTT. It yields the protein CASSFRGPNTEAFF.

In this sample, this clonotype turned up many times. The genes are TRBV5-1 and TRBJ2-6, with 9 bases identical to TRBD2. The CDR3 length is 18 residues. Trimming cost V 4 bases and J 1 base; bases outside gene matches: 9. Germline loops: CDR1 SGHRS, CDR2 YFSETQ. DNA for the CDR3: TGCGCCAGCAGCCCTTTAGCGGGAGTTACTTCTGGGGCCAACGTCCTGACTTTC. This sequence encodes CASSPLAGVTSGANVLTF.

The rearrangement uses TRBV29-1 and TRBJ1-1; the match to TRBD1 covers 7 bases. V lost 4 bases, J lost 5 bases, and 7 bases stayed unmatched. There are 13 residues in the CDR3. The germline gives CDR1 SQVTM, CDR2 ANQGSEA. The CDR3 DNA sequence: TGCAGCGTTGGGAGGGGGCTGAGGACTGAAGCTTTCTTT. Protein sequence: CSVGRGLRTEAFF.

V gene TRBV12-3 or TRBV12-4 combines with J gene TRBJ2-4; possibly TRBD1 for D (6 bases). This CDR3 spans 14 amino acids. V was clipped by 5 bases and J by 4 bases, with 12 bases between them. CDR3 nucleotide sequence: TGTGCCAGCAGTACAGAAGACAGGAAAAACATTCAGTACTTC. This gives the protein CASSTEDRKNIQYF.

There are many counts of this clonotype. V and J are TRBV7-9 and TRBJ1-1; 10 nucleotides agree with TRBD1. Germline V gene lookup returns CDR1 SEHNR and CDR2 FQNEAQ (reference sequence). V lost 3 bases, J lost 3 bases, and 4 bases stayed unmatched. This CDR3 has 15 amino acids. The CDR3 here is CASSLDRGLDTEAFF. The CDR3, as DNA: TGTGCCAGCAGCTTGGACAGGGGGTTAGACACTGAAGCTTTCTTT.

This clonotype was counted ten times or more. The chain recombines TRBV19 with TRBJ1-1; D possibly corresponds to TRBD1 (5 bases). This CDR3 is built from 13 residues. CDR1 LNHDA and CDR2 SQIVND come from the germline V gene (reference sequence). Trimming pared 2 bases from V and 8 bases from J, leaving 12 bases between. The CDR3 spells CASSISLDREAFF. For the CDR3, the DNA is TGTGCCAGTAGTATATCCCTAGACAGAGAAGCTTTCTTT.